This entry lists 7 T cell receptor beta chains sequenced from one sample in a study of beta chain features in type 1 diabetes. Expressed TCRB transcripts got sequenced, as all isolated RNA was reverse transcribed. Using immunoSEQ multiplex PCR, the repertoire was profiled, and TCRdb retains in-frame clones only, with some absent. The table shows about 400,000 clones, with 10% to 15% occurring only once. The material sequenced was naive CD4+ T cells from blood. Receptors were obtained from a man younger than 35 in good health.

The chain is built from TRBV5-8 and TRBJ2-3; TRBD1 might be the D (5 bases). The germline gives CDR1 SGHTS, CDR2 YDEGEE. V lost 1 base, J lost 1 base, and 7 bases lay in between. The CDR3 has 14 residues. CDR3: CASSLQGGTDTQYF. In DNA, the CDR3 is TGTGCCAGCAGCTTGCAGGGCGGCACAGATACGCAGTATTTT.

This chain joins TRBV7-9 and TRBJ1-3; D is unclear. The CDR3 extends over 15 amino acids. V lost 4 bases to trimming and J lost 0 bases, with 10 bases between them. Germline V gene sequence: CDR1 SEHNR, CDR2 FQNEAQ (reference sequence). The CDR3 coding sequence is TGTGCCAGCAGCTGGGAGAGGAGCTCTGGAAACACCATATATTTT. It translates to CASSWERSSGNTIYF.

There are a few counts of this clone. The V gene is TRBV5-1, the J gene TRBJ1-2; D is ambiguous. The CDR3 covers 15 residues. Trimming removed 1 base from V and 0 bases from J, with 10 bases in between. Germline CDR1 SGHRS, CDR2 YFSETQ. The CDR3, as DNA: TGCGCCAGCAGCTTGATATCAACTCCTAACTATGGCTACACCTTC. It is translated as CASSLISTPNYGYTF.

This clone was counted a few times. The chain recombines TRBV30 with TRBJ2-7; TRBD1 aligns across 7 bases. The junction had 3 bases not matched to a gene; V was cut back by 2 bases and J by 2 bases. CDR3 length: 13 amino acids. Germline CDR1 is GTSNPN and CDR2 is SVGIG (reference sequence). CDR3 bases: TGTGCCTGGAGTTACGGACAGGCCTACGAGCAGTACTTC. This codes for CAWSYGQAYEQYF.

This clone was detected a few times. DNA of the CDR3: TGTGCCAGCAGCTTAATCCCAGGGCAGGACGAGCAGTACTTC. It specifies CASSLIPGQDEQYF. This chain joins TRBV7-6 and TRBJ2-7; tentatively, D is TRBD1 (5 bases). V gave up 2 bases and J gave up 5 bases, with 13 bases separating them. From germline, CDR1 is SGHVS and CDR2 FNYEAQ. CDR3 length equals 14 residues.

This clone was counted a few times. V gene TRBV7-2 combines with J gene TRBJ2-5; TRBD2 matches at 10 bases. V lost 2 bases to trimming and J lost 7 bases; unmatched junction nucleotides: 1. Germline V gene sequence: CDR1 SGHTA, CDR2 FQGNSA. The CDR3 sequence is 13 residues long. The CDR3 coding sequence is TGTGCCAGCAGCTTACAGCGGGAGGGGACCCAGTACTTC. This gives the protein CASSLQREGTQYF.

This clone has more than one count but fewer than ten. The chain is built from TRBV28 and TRBJ1-3, with 8 bases identical to TRBD1. V shed 5 bases and J 3 bases; nucleotides not matched to a gene: 3. Per the germline V gene, CDR1 is MDHEN and CDR2 is SYDVKM. The CDR3 covers 14 residues. As DNA, the CDR3 is TGTGCCAGCAGTCTCACAGGGGGTGGAAACACCATATATTTT. Protein product: CASSLTGGGNTIYF. The full variable domain, completed using reference TRBV28 and TRBJ1-3, is DVKVTQSSRYLVKRTGEKVFLECVQDMDHENMFWYRQDPGLGLRLIYFSYDVKMKEKGDIPEGYSVSREKKERFSLILESASTNQTSMYLCASSLTGGGNTIYFGEGSWLTVV.